This T cell receptor beta chain originates from a study of blood T cell repertoires in COVID-19. Some clones are missing from TCRdb's copy, which holds only in-frame ones; the method was immunoSEQ multiplex PCR. The sample gives some 100,000 clones, 70% to 90% of which show up once; 7.5% to 9% is in the top ten. CDR1 and CDR2 from the germline V gene are SGHNT and YYREEE (reference sequence). CDR3 size: 14 residues. Trimming left V 0 bases short and J 7 bases short, with 14 bases between. This receptor was obtained from a man aged 70 or older who had recovered from COVID-19. Sequenced sample: peripheral blood. The V and J genes are TRBV5-4 and TRBJ2-7; the D gene is possibly TRBD2 (5 bases). The CDR3 DNA sequence: TGTGCCAGCAGCTTGGGGCCGACAAGGAGGGAGCAGTACTTC. It encodes CASSLGPTRREQYF.